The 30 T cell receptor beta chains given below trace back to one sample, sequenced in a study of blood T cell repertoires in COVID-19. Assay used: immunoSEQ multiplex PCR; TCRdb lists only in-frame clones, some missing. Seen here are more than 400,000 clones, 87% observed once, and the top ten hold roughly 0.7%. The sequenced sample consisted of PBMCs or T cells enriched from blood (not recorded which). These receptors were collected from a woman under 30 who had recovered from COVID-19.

The CDR3 is CASSLTGTGMNYGYTF. Written as DNA, the CDR3 is TGTGCCAGCTCACTTACCGGGACAGGGATGAACTATGGCTACACCTTC. The chain links TRBV18 to TRBJ1-2; 9 nucleotides agree with TRBD1. CDR1 KGHSH and CDR2 LQKENI come from the germline V gene. CDR3 length: 16 residues. Trimming cost V 4 bases and J 2 bases; bases outside gene matches: 8.

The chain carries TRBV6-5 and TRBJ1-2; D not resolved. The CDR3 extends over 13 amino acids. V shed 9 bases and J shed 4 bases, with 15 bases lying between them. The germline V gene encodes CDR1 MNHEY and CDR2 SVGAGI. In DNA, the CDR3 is TGTGCCAGTTACTCAGGAGGGAGCTATGGCTACACCTTC. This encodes CASYSGGSYGYTF.

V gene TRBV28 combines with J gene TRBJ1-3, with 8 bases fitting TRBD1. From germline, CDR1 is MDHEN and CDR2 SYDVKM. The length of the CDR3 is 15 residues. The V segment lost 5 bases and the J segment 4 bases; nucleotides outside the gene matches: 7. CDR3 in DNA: TGTGCCAGCAGTCCACTCGGACAGGGCGGAAACACCATATATTTT. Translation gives CASSPLGQGGNTIYF.

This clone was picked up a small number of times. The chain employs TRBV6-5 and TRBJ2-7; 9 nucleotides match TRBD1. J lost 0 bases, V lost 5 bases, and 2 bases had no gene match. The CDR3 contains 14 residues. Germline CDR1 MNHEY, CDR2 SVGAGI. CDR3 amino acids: CASSPGQGSYEQYF. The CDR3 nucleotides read TGTGCCAGCAGTCCGGGACAGGGCTCCTACGAGCAGTACTTC.

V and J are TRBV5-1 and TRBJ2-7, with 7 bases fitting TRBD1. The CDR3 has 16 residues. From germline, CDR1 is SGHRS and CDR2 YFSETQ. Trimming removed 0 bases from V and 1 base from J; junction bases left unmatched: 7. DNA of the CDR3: TGCGCCAGCAGCTTGGGAGGGACAGAGAGTTCCTACGAGCAGTACTTC. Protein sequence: CASSLGGTESSYEQYF.

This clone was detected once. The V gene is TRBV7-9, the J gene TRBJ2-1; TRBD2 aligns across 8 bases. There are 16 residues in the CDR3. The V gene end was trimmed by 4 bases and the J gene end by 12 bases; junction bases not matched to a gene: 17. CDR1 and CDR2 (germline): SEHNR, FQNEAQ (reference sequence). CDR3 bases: TGTGCCAGCAGCTCAAGGGGGACTAGTGGGGTCCGAGGGCAGTTCTTC. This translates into CASSSRGTSGVRGQFF.

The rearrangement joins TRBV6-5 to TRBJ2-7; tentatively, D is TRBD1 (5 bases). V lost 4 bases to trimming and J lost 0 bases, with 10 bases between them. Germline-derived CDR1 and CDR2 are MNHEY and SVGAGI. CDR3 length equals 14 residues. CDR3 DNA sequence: TGTGCCAGCAGTTTGACAGTTTTCTCCTACGAGCAGTACTTC. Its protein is CASSLTVFSYEQYF.

The CDR3 DNA reads TGTGCCAGCAGCTCTCTCCAGTTGGTTACCTACGAGCAGTACTTC. Translation gives CASSSLQLVTYEQYF. The V gene is TRBV11-2, the J gene TRBJ2-7; no clear D gene. From germline, CDR1 is SGHAT and CDR2 FQNNGV. V dropped 4 bases and J dropped 2 bases, with 15 bases sitting between them. The CDR3 length is 15 residues.

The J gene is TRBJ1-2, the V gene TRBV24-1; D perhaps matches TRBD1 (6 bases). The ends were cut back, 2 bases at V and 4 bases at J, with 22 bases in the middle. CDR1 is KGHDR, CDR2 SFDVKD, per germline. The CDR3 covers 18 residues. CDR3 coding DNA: TGTGCCACCAGTGATTCGCGAGGACAGTCAGGAAGGATCTATGGCTACACCTTC. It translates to CATSDSRGQSGRIYGYTF.

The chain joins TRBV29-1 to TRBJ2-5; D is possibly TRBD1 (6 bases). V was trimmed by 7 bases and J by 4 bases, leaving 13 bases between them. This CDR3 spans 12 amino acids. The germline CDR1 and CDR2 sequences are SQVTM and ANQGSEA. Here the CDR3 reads CSGRTVRETQYF. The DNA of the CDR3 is TGCAGCGGACGGACAGTGAGAGAGACCCAGTACTTC. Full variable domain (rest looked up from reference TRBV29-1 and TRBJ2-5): SAVISQKPSRDICQRGTSLTIQCQVDSQVTMMFWYRQQPGQSLTLIATANQGSEATYESGFVIDKFPISRPNLTFSTLTVSNMSPEDSSIYLCSGRTVRETQYFGPGTRLLVL.

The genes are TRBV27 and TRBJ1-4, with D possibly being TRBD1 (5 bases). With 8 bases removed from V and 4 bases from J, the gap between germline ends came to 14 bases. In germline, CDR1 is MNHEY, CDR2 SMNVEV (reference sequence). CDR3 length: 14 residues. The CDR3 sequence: CASSLVGGNEKLFF. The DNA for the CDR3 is TGTGCCAGCTCACTGGTGGGGGGTAATGAAAAACTGTTTTTT.

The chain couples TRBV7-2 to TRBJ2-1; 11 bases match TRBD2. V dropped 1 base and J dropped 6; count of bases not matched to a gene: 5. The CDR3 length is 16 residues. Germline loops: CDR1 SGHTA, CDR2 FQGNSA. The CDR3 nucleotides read TGTGCCAGCAGCTTAGACTCTAGCGGGGGGAGCAATGAGCAGTTCTTC. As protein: CASSLDSSGGSNEQFF.

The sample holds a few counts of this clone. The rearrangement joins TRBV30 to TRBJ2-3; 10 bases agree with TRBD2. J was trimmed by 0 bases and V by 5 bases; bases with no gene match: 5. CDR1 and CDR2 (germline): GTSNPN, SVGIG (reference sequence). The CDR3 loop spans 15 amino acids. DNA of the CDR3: TGTGCCTGGGGGGGACTAGCGATAAGCACAGATACGCAGTATTTT. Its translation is CAWGGLAISTDTQYF. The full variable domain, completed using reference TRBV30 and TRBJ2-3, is SQTIHQWPATLVQPVGSPLSLECTVEGTSNPNLYWYRQAAGRGLQLLFYSVGIGQISSEVPQNLSASRPQDRQFILSSKKLLLSDSGFYLCAWGGLAISTDTQYFGPGTRLTVL.

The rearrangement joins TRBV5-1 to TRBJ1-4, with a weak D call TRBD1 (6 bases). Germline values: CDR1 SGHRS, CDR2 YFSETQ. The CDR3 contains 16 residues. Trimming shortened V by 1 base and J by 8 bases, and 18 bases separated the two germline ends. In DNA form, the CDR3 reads TGCGCCAGCAGCTTGAACCCACAGGGTACGGGGGAAAAACTGTTTTTT. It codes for CASSLNPQGTGEKLFF.

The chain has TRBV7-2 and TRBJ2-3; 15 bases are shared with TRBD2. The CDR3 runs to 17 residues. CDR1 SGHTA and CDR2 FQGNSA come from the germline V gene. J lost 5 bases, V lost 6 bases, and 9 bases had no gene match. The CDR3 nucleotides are TGTGCCAGCAGTCGGACTAGCGGGGGGGCTCGAGTAGATACGCAGTATTTT. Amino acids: CASSRTSGGARVDTQYF.

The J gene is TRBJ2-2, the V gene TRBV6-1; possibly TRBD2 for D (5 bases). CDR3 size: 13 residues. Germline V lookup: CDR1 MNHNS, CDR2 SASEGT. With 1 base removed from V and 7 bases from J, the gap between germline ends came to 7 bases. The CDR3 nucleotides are TGTGCCAGCAGTGAAGAGAGGGACGGGGAGCTGTTTTTT. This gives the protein CASSEERDGELFF.

CDR3 nucleotide sequence: TGTGCCAGCAGCTCGCTAGGCGGGCCTCTGGGGACTGAAGCTTTCTTT. Translating it yields CASSSLGGPLGTEAFF. The J gene is TRBJ1-1, the V gene TRBV7-3; unclear D gene. Germline V gene data show CDR1 as SGHTA and CDR2 as FQGTGA. V shed 4 bases and J shed 5 bases, with 20 bases lying between them. The CDR3 loop spans 16 amino acids.

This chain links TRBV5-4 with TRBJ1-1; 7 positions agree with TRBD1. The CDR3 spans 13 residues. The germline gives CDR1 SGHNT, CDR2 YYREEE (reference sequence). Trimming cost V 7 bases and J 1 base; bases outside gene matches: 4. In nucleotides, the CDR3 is TGTGCCAGCCAGGGACAGAAGAACACTGAAGCTTTCTTT. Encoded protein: CASQGQKNTEAFF.

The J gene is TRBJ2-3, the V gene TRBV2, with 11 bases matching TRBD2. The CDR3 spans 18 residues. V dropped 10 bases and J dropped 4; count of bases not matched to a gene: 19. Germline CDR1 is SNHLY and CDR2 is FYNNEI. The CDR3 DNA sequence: TGTGCCACCCCCCAAAGGGTTAGCGGGGGGGCAGAGTCAGATACGCAGTATTTT. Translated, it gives CATPQRVSGGAESDTQYF.

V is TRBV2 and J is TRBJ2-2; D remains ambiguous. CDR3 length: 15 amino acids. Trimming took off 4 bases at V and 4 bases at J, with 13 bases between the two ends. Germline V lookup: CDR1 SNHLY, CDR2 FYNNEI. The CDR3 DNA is TGTGCCAGCAGTGGGCGACTCATGGCCACCGGGGAGCTGTTTTTT. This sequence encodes CASSGRLMATGELFF.

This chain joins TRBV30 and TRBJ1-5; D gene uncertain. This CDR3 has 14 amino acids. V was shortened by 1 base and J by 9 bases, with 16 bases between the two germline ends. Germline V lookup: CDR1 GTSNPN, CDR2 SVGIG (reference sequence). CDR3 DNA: TGTGCCTGGAGTGACTCTGCGGAGCGGTCGCCCCAGCATTTT. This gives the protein CAWSDSAERSPQHF.

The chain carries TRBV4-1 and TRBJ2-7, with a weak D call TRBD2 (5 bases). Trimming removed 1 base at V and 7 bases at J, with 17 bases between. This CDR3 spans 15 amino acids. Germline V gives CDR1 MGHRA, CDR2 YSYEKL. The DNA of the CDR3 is TGCGCCAGCAGCCAAGTAACCGGTTTTGGAGGAGAGCAGTACTTC. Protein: CASSQVTGFGGEQYF.

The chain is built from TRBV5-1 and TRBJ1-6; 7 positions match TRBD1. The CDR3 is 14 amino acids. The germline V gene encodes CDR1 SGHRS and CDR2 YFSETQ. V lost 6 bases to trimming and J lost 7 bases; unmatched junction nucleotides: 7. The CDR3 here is CASTIEQGNSPLHF. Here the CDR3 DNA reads TGCGCCAGCACCATTGAACAGGGGAATTCACCCCTCCACTTT.

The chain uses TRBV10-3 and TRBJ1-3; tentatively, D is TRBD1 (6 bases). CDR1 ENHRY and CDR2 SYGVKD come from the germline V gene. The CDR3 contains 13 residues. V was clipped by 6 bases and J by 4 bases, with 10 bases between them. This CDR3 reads CAIRDSVGNTIYF. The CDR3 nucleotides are TGTGCCATCAGGGACAGTGTCGGAAACACCATATATTTT.

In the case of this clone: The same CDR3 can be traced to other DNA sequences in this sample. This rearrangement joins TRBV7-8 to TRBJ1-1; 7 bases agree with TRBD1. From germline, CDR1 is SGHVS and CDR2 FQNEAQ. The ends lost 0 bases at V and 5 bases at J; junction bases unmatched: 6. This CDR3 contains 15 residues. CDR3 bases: TGTGCCAGCAGCTTAGCGAGGGGGCAAAATACTGAAGCTTTCTTT. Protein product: CASSLARGQNTEAFF.

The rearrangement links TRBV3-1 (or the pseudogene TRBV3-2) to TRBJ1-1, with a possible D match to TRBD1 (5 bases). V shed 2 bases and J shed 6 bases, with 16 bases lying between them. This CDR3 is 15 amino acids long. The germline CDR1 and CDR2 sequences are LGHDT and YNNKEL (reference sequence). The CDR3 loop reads CASSQLAGGFSEAFF. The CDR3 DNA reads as TGTGCCAGCAGCCAATTGGCGGGGGGGTTCTCTGAAGCTTTCTTT.

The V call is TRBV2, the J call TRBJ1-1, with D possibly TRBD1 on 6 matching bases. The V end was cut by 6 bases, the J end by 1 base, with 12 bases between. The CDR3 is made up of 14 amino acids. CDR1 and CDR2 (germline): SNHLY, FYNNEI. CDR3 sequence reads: CASSSWTENTEAFF. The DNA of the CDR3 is TGTGCCAGCAGCTCCTGGACAGAGAACACTGAAGCTTTCTTT.

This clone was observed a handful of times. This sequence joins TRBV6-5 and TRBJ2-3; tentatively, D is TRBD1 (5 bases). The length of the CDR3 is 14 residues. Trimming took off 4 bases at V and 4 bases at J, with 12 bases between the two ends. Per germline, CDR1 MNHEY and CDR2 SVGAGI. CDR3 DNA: TGTGCCAGCAGTTGGGGCTCTGTCTCAGATACGCAGTATTTT. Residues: CASSWGSVSDTQYF.

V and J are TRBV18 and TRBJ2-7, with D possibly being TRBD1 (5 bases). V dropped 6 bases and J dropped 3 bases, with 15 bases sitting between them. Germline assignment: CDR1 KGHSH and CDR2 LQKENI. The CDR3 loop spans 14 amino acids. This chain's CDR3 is CASSQGSDSYEQYF. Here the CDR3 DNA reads TGTGCCAGCTCCCAGGGTTCAGACAGCTACGAGCAGTACTTC.

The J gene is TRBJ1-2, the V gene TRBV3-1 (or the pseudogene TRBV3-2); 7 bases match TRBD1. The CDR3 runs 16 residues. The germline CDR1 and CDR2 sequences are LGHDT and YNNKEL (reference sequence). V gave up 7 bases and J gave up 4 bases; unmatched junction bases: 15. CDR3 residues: CASTKSPTGAAYGYTF. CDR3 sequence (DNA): TGTGCCAGCACAAAAAGCCCCACAGGGGCCGCCTATGGCTACACCTTC.